These T cell receptor beta chains were read from a single sample in a study of T cells in Graves' hyperthyroidism and ophthalmopathy. MiXCR, applied by TCRdb to the multiplex PCR reads, yields one record per CDR3 protein. The table records some 400,000 distinct CDR3 sequences, approximately 15% of them present only once. Specimen: blood. The source is a man aged 25-40 years with Graves' hyperthyroidism that later progressed to Graves' ophthalmopathy. The CDR3 runs from the conserved cysteine through the conserved F or W. Fields, in order: D gene, clone size, J gene, V gene, CDR3 protein, CDR3 DNA. The D gene is left open where the match is weak. Expanded clones are given a class, and other clones once, few, many or no size at all.

NA,many,TRBJ1-5,TRBV2,CASAGDGNQPQHF,TGTGCCAGCGCAGGGGACGGCAATCAGCCCCAGCATTTT
TRBD1,many,TRBJ2-7,TRBV27,CASSLSGRQGAFEQYF,TGTGCCAGCAGTTTATCTGGGAGGCAGGGGGCGTTCGAGCAGTACTTC
TRBD1,many,TRBJ2-1,TRBV9,CASGTGPYNEQFF,TGTGCCAGCGGGACAGGTCCCTACAATGAGCAGTTCTTC
TRBD1,NA,TRBJ1-6,TRBV6-1,CASREQGANSPFHF,TGTGCCAGCAGAGAACAGGGGGCTAATTCACCCTTCCACTTT
NA,many,TRBJ1-5,TRBV3-1,CASSQEAGVRWPQHF,TGTGCCAGCAGCCAGGAGGCAGGGGTACGGTGGCCCCAGCATTTT
TRBD1,NA,TRBJ2-1,TRBV19,CASSMVEGQGDNEQFF,TGTGCCAGTAGTATGGTCGAAGGACAGGGGGACAATGAGCAGTTCTTC
TRBD2,NA,TRBJ2-7,TRBV5-1,CASSDRLAGRYEQYF,TGCGCCAGCAGCGATAGACTAGCGGGGAGGTACGAGCAGTACTTC
NA,few,TRBJ2-1,TRBV29-1,CSVRGNEQFF,TGCAGCGTGCGCGGGAATGAGCAGTTCTTC
NA,many,TRBJ1-1,TRBV10-1,CASSESPGRGKAEAFF,TGCGCCAGCAGTGAGTCTCCAGGCAGGGGTAAGGCTGAAGCTTTCTTT
TRBD2,many,TRBJ2-7,TRBV11-2,CASSFGPSGFYEQYF,TGTGCCAGCAGCTTTGGACCTAGCGGATTCTACGAGCAGTACTTC
TRBD2,few,TRBJ2-1,TRBV7-9,CASSSSAGGSYNEQFF,TGTGCCAGCAGCTCTTCAGCGGGGGGTTCCTACAATGAGCAGTTCTTC
NA,NA,TRBJ2-7,TRBV6-6,CASSYSMGHEQYF,TGTGCCAGCAGTTACTCGATGGGTCACGAGCAGTACTTC
NA,NA,TRBJ2-1,TRBV9,CASSVGGKGYNEQFF,TGTGCCAGCAGCGTAGGCGGGAAGGGGTACAATGAGCAGTTCTTC
TRBD2,many,TRBJ2-2,TRBV20-1,CSANRGGRNTGELFF,TGCAGTGCTAATCGGGGGGGGAGGAACACCGGGGAGCTGTTTTTT
NA,many,TRBJ1-1,TRBV15,CATSRTRSDSRNTEAFF,TGTGCCACCAGCAGAACCCGAAGCGACAGTAGGAACACTGAAGCTTTCTTT
NA,NA,TRBJ1-4,TRBV3-1,CASSPGGPGVGEKLFF,TGTGCCAGCAGCCCAGGCGGCCCAGGGGTGGGTGAAAAACTGTTTTTT
NA,many,TRBJ2-5,TRBV12-3/TRBV12-4,CASTLTGETQYF,TGTGCCAGCACTCTGACAGGAGAGACCCAGTACTTC
NA,few,TRBJ2-5,TRBV2,CASSEFGQRDF,TGTGCCAGCAGTGAATTTGGACAGAGGGACTTC
NA,NA,TRBJ2-1,TRBV3-1,CASSQVQANYNEQFF,TGTGCCAGCAGCCAAGTACAGGCGAACTACAATGAGCAGTTCTTC
NA,many,TRBJ1-2,TRBV10-3,CAISESGRLSYGYTF,TGTGCCATCAGTGAGTCTGGCAGATTGAGCTATGGCTACACCTTC
TRBD1,NA,TRBJ1-4,TRBV29-1,CSVTGTGEATNEKLFF,TGCAGCGTAACCGGGACAGGGGAGGCAACTAATGAAAAACTGTTTTTT
NA,few,TRBJ1-3,TRBV14,CASSQDHRVTGNTIYF,TGTGCCAGCAGCCAAGATCACCGGGTAACTGGAAACACCATATATTTT
TRBD1,many,TRBJ2-7,TRBV7-8,CASSLVRTGVHEQYF,TGTGCCAGCAGCTTAGTTCGGACAGGGGTTCACGAGCAGTACTTC
TRBD1,many,TRBJ1-2,TRBV11-3,CASSFRAGGSVNGYTF,TGTGCCAGCAGCTTCAGGGCAGGGGGATCTGTGAATGGCTACACCTTC
NA,many,TRBJ1-1,TRBV7-3,CASSLTGFYDTEAFF,TGTGCCAGCAGCTTAACAGGGTTTTATGACACTGAAGCTTTCTTT
NA,few,TRBJ1-1,TRBV4-1,CASSQALWTTGAEAFF,TGCGCCAGCAGCCAAGCACTCTGGACCACTGGGGCTGAAGCTTTCTTT
NA,many,TRBJ2-2,TRBV7-9,CASSQSRGGGTGELFF,TGTGCCAGCAGCCAATCCAGGGGGGGCGGCACCGGGGAGCTGTTTTTT
NA,many,TRBJ2-5,TRBV11-2,CASSQTSSTQYF,TGTGCCAGCAGCCAAACTAGTTCCACCCAGTACTTC
TRBD2,many,TRBJ2-1,TRBV12-3/TRBV12-4,CASLTSLNEQFF,TGTGCCAGCCTGACTAGCCTCAATGAGCAGTTCTTC
NA,many,TRBJ1-1,TRBV11-2,CASSPPGRETEAFF,TGTGCCAGCAGCCCCCCGGGCAGGGAAACTGAAGCTTTCTTT
NA,few,TRBJ1-5,TRBV28,CASSLRSGNQPQHF,TGTGCCAGCAGTTTAAGGTCCGGGAATCAGCCCCAGCATTTT
TRBD2,many,TRBJ2-1,TRBV12-3/TRBV12-4,CASSNPGGGDWDEQFF,TGTGCCAGCAGTAACCCCGGGGGGGGGGACTGGGATGAGCAGTTCTTC
NA,many,TRBJ2-3,TRBV28,CASSFGFGRTDTQYF,TGTGCCAGCAGTTTCGGTTTCGGGCGCACAGATACGCAGTATTTT
NA,few,TRBJ1-1,TRBV20-1,CSASPNFARAGRTEAFF,TGCAGTGCTAGCCCGAATTTCGCGAGGGCAGGGAGGACTGAAGCTTTCTTT
TRBD1,many,TRBJ1-5,TRBV28,CASSLGQGAPRQPQHF,TGTGCCAGCAGTCTGGGACAGGGGGCGCCCCGGCAGCCCCAGCATTTT
NA,once,TRBJ1-1,TRBV28,CAITEAFF,TGTGCCATCACTGAAGCTTTCTTT
TRBD1,NA,TRBJ1-4,TRBV24-1,CATSDGGQVNEKLFF,TGTGCCACCAGTGATGGGGGACAGGTTAATGAAAAACTGTTTTTT
TRBD2,many,TRBJ2-5,TRBV11-3,CASRGWTSGGQETQYF,TGTGCCAGCAGGGGTTGGACTAGCGGGGGCCAAGAGACCCAGTACTTC
TRBD1,NA,TRBJ1-2,TRBV12-3/TRBV12-4,CATSDRAHYSGYTF,TGTGCCACCTCGGACAGGGCCCACTATAGCGGCTACACCTTC
NA,many,TRBJ1-3,TRBV7-9,CASSLATRSSGNTIYF,TGTGCCAGCAGCTTAGCGACCAGGAGCTCTGGAAACACCATATATTTT
TRBD1,few,TRBJ1-2,TRBV5-1,CASSFQGGEWGYTF,TGCGCCAGCAGCTTTCAAGGGGGCGAATGGGGCTACACCTTC
TRBD1,few,TRBJ1-2,TRBV9,CASSFKGGDSLYGYTF,TGTGCCAGCAGTTTCAAGGGGGGGGACAGCCTCTATGGCTACACCTTC
TRBD2,few,TRBJ2-2,TRBV15,CATSRDQLAAYTGELFF,TGTGCCACCAGCAGAGATCAACTAGCGGCGTACACCGGGGAGCTGTTTTTT
TRBD1,NA,TRBJ1-1,TRBV5-6,CASSGPGTGDTEAFF,TGTGCCAGCAGCGGCCCCGGGACAGGGGACACTGAAGCTTTCTTT
TRBD1,many,TRBJ2-1,TRBV18,CASSPRDRSYNEQFF,TGTGCCAGCTCACCGAGGGACAGATCCTACAATGAGCAGTTCTTC
TRBD2,many,TRBJ2-3,TRBV9,CASSVRGGTDTQYF,TGTGCCAGCAGCGTACGGGGGGGCACAGATACGCAGTATTTT